Below are 25 T cell receptor beta chains sequenced from a single sample in a study of beta chain features in type 1 diabetes (dated by TCRdb to the late 2010s). Libraries came from the immunoSEQ multiplex PCR assay. The High Capacity cDNA Reverse Transcription Kit was used to reverse transcribe all of the isolated RNA, meaning that expressed TCRB transcripts were what got sequenced. Held by TCRdb, this immuneACCESS table contains in-frame sequences only and omits some clones. Under half of the omission traces to an unresolved V gene where checked; the cause of the rest is unknown. In all, the sample holds some 640,000 clones, and about 14% of those were seen once. The ten largest clones represent 0.04% of the sample. The study at large found these results: A moderate but significant shortening of TCRB CDR3 length was observed in type 1 diabetes patients in all four CD4+ subsets.

Their antigen targets remain unknown. Sequences were obtained from naive CD4+ T cells from blood. The intended sense of this specimen's cell subset or site label: true naive CD4+ T cells. The receptors here all came from a man aged 18 to 29 with type 1 diabetes.

This sequence joins TRBV30 and TRBJ2-7; 12 bases match TRBD2. The J segment lost 2 bases and the V segment lost 2 bases, leaving 4 bases of the junction unmatched. Germline CDR1 reads GTSNPN; CDR2 reads SVGIG (reference sequence). The CDR3 loop spans 15 amino acids. In nucleotides, the CDR3 is TGTGCCTGGAGTCTAGGACTAGCGGGGACCTACGAGCAGTACTTC. This translates into CAWSLGLAGTYEQYF.

The CDR3 region is CASAGASGRIGDIQYF. For the CDR3, the DNA is TGTGCCAGCGCTGGGGCTAGCGGGAGAATTGGTGACATTCAGTACTTC. The chain links TRBV18 to TRBJ2-4, with 10 bases fitting TRBD2. The CDR3 totals 16 residues. CDR1 KGHSH and CDR2 LQKENI come from the germline V gene. The junction had 15 bases not matched to a gene; V was cut back by 8 bases and J by 8 bases.

There are a few counts of this clone. This chain joins TRBV2 and TRBJ2-2, with no clear D. There are 13 residues in the CDR3. Deletions cut 3 bases from V and 7 bases from J, with 9 bases between. CDR1 and CDR2 from the germline V gene are SNHLY and FYNNEI. The CDR3 DNA sequence: TGTGCCAGCAGTGATAGCCTGGTCGGGGAGCTGTTTTTT. It translates to CASSDSLVGELFF.

The chain joins TRBV6-5 to TRBJ2-7; D is unclear. The CDR3 extends over 10 amino acids. Trimming pared 5 bases from V and 6 bases from J, leaving 5 bases between. The germline gives CDR1 MNHEY, CDR2 SVGAGI. CDR3 nucleotides: TGTGCCAGCAGTCGCATCGAGCAGTACTTC. Amino acid sequence: CASSRIEQYF.

Notes on this clone: Other DNA sequences in the same sample also yield this CDR3. CDR3 protein: CASSVSGGYNEQFF. CDR3 nucleotide sequence: TGTGCCAGCAGCGTTTCCGGGGGGTACAATGAGCAGTTCTTC. This chain connects TRBV9 to TRBJ2-1; 7 nucleotides line up with TRBD2. V lost 2 bases and J lost 4; bases outside the gene matches: 3. Germline assignment: CDR1 SGDLS and CDR2 YYNGEE. The CDR3 covers 14 residues.

This clone was found a few times. J is TRBJ2-5 and V is TRBV2; TRBD2 matches at 14 bases. J gave up 4 bases and V 6 bases, and 10 bases lay outside the gene matches. The CDR3 length is 17 residues. Looked up from germline, CDR1 is SNHLY and CDR2 is FYNNEI. The CDR3: CASSVTSGGARLETQYF. The CDR3 DNA sequence: TGTGCCAGCAGCGTGACTAGCGGGGGGGCCCGGTTAGAGACCCAGTACTTC.

In its sample, this clone was seen a few times. The chain couples TRBV7-9 to TRBJ1-1; no definite D call. Germline V CDR1 and CDR2: SEHNR, FQNEAQ (reference sequence). The CDR3 has 15 residues. Trimming removed 8 bases from V and 4 bases from J, with 20 bases in between. DNA of the CDR3: TGTGCCAGCGGCGTAGGTCTAGGGTTTAGCACTGAAGCTTTCTTT. This codes for CASGVGLGFSTEAFF.

V is TRBV15 and J is TRBJ1-6; possible D gene TRBD1, 5 bases. This CDR3 spans 18 amino acids. V was cut by 6 bases and J by 9 bases, with 27 bases left in between. The V gene's germline CDR1 is LNHNV and CDR2 YYDKDF (reference sequence). The CDR3 is CATSPKGLQGSWSSPLHF. As DNA, the CDR3 is TGTGCCACCAGTCCCAAGGGACTTCAAGGGTCATGGAGTTCACCCCTCCACTTT.

This clone was counted a few times. The chain has TRBV5-1 and TRBJ1-3; D gene unclear. The CDR3 totals 11 residues. Germline V gene lookup returns CDR1 SGHRS and CDR2 YFSETQ. The V and J ends lost 5 bases and 8 bases respectively, with 8 bases between them. As DNA, the CDR3 is TGCGCCAGCAGGAACCTGGACACCATATATTTT. As protein: CASRNLDTIYF. Filled out from reference TRBV5-1 and TRBJ1-3, the complete variable domain reads KAGVTQTPRYLIKTRGQQVTLSCSPISGHRSVSWYQQTPGQGLQFLFEYFSETQRNKGNFPGRFSGRQFSNSRSEMNVSTLELGDSALYLCASRNLDTIYFGEGSWLTVV.

The chain links TRBV2 to TRBJ2-7; 11 positions match TRBD2. V dropped 5 bases and J dropped 1; count of bases not matched to a gene: 7. The length of the CDR3 is 16 residues. Germline-derived CDR1 and CDR2 are SNHLY and FYNNEI. This chain's CDR3 is CASSPFLAGGSYEQYF. The CDR3 DNA reads TGTGCCAGCAGTCCTTTTCTAGCGGGGGGATCCTACGAGCAGTACTTC.

In this sample, this clone turned up a few times. The chain combines TRBV30 with TRBJ1-1; 7 nucleotides match TRBD1. Germline lookup yields CDR1 GTSNPN and CDR2 SVGIG (reference sequence). The J segment lost 4 bases and the V segment lost 3 bases, leaving 11 bases of the junction unmatched. This CDR3 contains 15 residues. The CDR3 DNA sequence: TGTGCCTGGAGCCGCGAAGACAGGGATGGCACTGAAGCTTTCTTT. Translated, it gives CAWSREDRDGTEAFF.

The chain uses TRBV15 and TRBJ1-5; the D is unclear. CDR1 and CDR2 (germline): LNHNV, YYDKDF (reference sequence). The CDR3 is 16 residues long. V gave up 4 bases and J gave up 3 bases, with 16 bases separating them. The CDR3: CATSTRKKGINQPQHF. The CDR3 DNA reads TGTGCCACCAGCACGAGGAAAAAGGGAATCAATCAGCCCCAGCATTTT.

The rearrangement uses TRBV7-2 and TRBJ2-3; the D is unclear. Trimming pared 4 bases from V and 6 bases from J, leaving 8 bases between. Looked up from germline, CDR1 is SGHTA and CDR2 is FQGNSA. CDR3 length equals 12 residues. CDR3 region: CASSSIADTQYF. The DNA for the CDR3 is TGTGCCAGCAGCTCAATTGCGGATACGCAGTATTTT.

The chain links TRBV27 to TRBJ2-6, with 9 bases aligning to TRBD1. The CDR3 has 17 amino acids. V dropped 6 bases and J dropped 0; count of bases not matched to a gene: 6. Germline values: CDR1 MNHEY, CDR2 SMNVEV (reference sequence). CDR3 amino acids: CASSYRGRPSGANVLTF. Written as DNA, the CDR3 is TGTGCCAGCAGCTACAGGGGGCGCCCCTCTGGGGCCAACGTCCTGACTTTC. Looking up the rest from reference TRBV27 and TRBJ2-6 gives the full variable domain: EAQVTQNPRYLITVTGKKLTVTCSQNMNHEYMSWYRQDPGLGLRQIYYSMNVEVTDKGDVPEGYKVSRKEKRNFPLILESPSPNQTSLYFCASSYRGRPSGANVLTFGAGSRLTVL.

The genes are TRBV11-2 and TRBJ1-3; D unresolved. The CDR3 covers 14 residues. Per the germline V gene, CDR1 is SGHAT and CDR2 is FQNNGV. Trimming took 8 bases from V and 0 from J, leaving 11 bases between them. The CDR3 region is CASLDRNSGNTIYF. The CDR3 DNA is TGTGCCAGCCTTGACCGGAACTCTGGAAACACCATATATTTT.

The chain recombines TRBV30 with TRBJ2-7; D may be TRBD1 (5 bases). Germline CDR1 reads GTSNPN; CDR2 reads SVGIG (reference sequence). The CDR3 is 11 amino acids. The germline V and J ends were trimmed by 5 bases and 3 bases, with 8 bases remaining between them. The CDR3 sequence: CAWGALYEQYF. CDR3 in DNA: TGTGCCTGGGGGGCCCTCTACGAGCAGTACTTC.

This sequence joins TRBV28 and TRBJ2-7; 10 nucleotides match TRBD1. This CDR3 region has 15 residues. Germline V gene data show CDR1 as MDHEN and CDR2 as SYDVKM. J was trimmed by 4 bases and V by 7 bases; bases with no gene match: 10. Written as DNA, the CDR3 is TGTGCCAGCACCAACCATGGGACAGGGGAATACGAGCAGTACTTC. This translates into CASTNHGTGEYEQYF.

This chain uses TRBV4-3 with TRBJ1-1; no definite D call. V was pared by 0 bases and J by 7 bases, with 6 bases between. Germline lookup yields CDR1 LGHNA and CDR2 YSLEER. The CDR3 runs 12 residues. CDR3 amino acids: CASSQDYSEAFF. The CDR3 coding sequence is TGCGCCAGCAGCCAAGATTACAGTGAAGCTTTCTTT.

This clone was seen only a few times. The chain employs TRBV30 and TRBJ1-2, with D possibly being TRBD1 (6 bases). The germline CDR1 and CDR2 sequences are GTSNPN and SVGIG (reference sequence). V was cut by 5 bases and J by 6 bases, with 19 bases left in between. The CDR3 runs to 14 residues. CDR3 in DNA: TGTGCCTGGGACCAGGACAGCCCCTACAATGGCTACACCTTC. This encodes CAWDQDSPYNGYTF.

This clone has more than one count but fewer than ten. The genes are TRBV6-6 and TRBJ1-5; 11 bases are shared with TRBD1. This CDR3 is built from 14 residues. Germline V gives CDR1 MNHNY, CDR2 SVGAGI (reference sequence). V lost 11 bases, J lost 0 bases, and 3 bases stayed unmatched. CDR3 sequence reads: CAGQGAGSNQPQHF. DNA for the CDR3: TGTGCCGGACAGGGGGCTGGTAGCAATCAGCCCCAGCATTTT.

This clone has only a few counts. This rearrangement joins TRBV7-9 to TRBJ2-7, with D perhaps given as TRBD1 or TRBD2 (6 bases each). With 1 base removed from V and 2 bases from J, the gap between germline ends came to 15 bases. The CDR3 covers 16 residues. Germline V gene lookup returns CDR1 SEHNR and CDR2 FQNEAQ (reference sequence). The CDR3 region has the DNA TGTGCCAGCAGCTTAGTATCGGGGGCGACCGCCTACGAGCAGTACTTC. Encoded protein: CASSLVSGATAYEQYF.

The chain employs TRBV29-1 and TRBJ2-2, with 8 positions matching TRBD1. The length of the CDR3 is 11 residues. The trim removed 6 bases at V and 10 bases at J, leaving 4 bases unmatched. CDR1 and CDR2 from the germline V gene are SQVTM and ANQGSEA. CDR3 sequence (DNA): TGCAGCGTATCACAGGGGGAGGAGCTGTTTTTT. Translating gives CSVSQGEELFF.

This chain connects TRBV19 to TRBJ2-7, with D maybe TRBD2 (5 bases). V was shortened by 6 bases and J by 4 bases, with 19 bases between the two germline ends. The CDR3 runs 15 residues. Per the germline V gene, CDR1 is LNHDA and CDR2 is SQIVND (reference sequence). In nucleotides, the CDR3 is TGTGCCAGTAGCGAGACTGGGCTAAGCGGATACGAGCAGTACTTC. Residues: CASSETGLSGYEQYF.

The CDR3 coding sequence is TGTGCCAGCAGCTTGGAGGGGGGCACAGATACGCAGTATTTT. It codes for CASSLEGGTDTQYF. The chain couples TRBV5-4 to TRBJ2-3; D might be TRBD1 (6 bases). The germline CDR1 and CDR2 sequences are SGHNT and YYREEE (reference sequence). The CDR3 runs to 14 residues. Trimming took off 0 bases at V and 1 base at J, with 6 bases between the two ends. Full variable domain (outside the CDR3, taken from reference TRBV5-4 and TRBJ2-3): ETGVTQSPTHLIKTRGQQVTLRCSSQSGHNTVSWYQQALGQGPQFIFQYYREEENGRGNFPPRFSGLQFPNYSSELNVNALELDDSALYLCASSLEGGTDTQYFGPGTRLTVL.

CDR3 bases: TGTGCCAGCAGCTTAAAGTTTCCCTACGAGCAGTACTTC. Translated, it gives CASSLKFPYEQYF. The gene calls are TRBV7-2 and TRBJ2-7, with D uncertain. Between the trimmed V and J ends, which lost 2 bases and 2 bases, there was a span of 7 bases. Per the germline V gene, CDR1 is SGHTA and CDR2 is FQGNSA. The CDR3 totals 13 residues.